This T cell receptor beta chain was identified in a study of T-cell reconstitution after alpha-beta-depleted transplantation in children. Study-wide findings and caveats: The main origin of T-cell counts and diversity one year after transplant was newly produced T cells. Where alpha-beta T cells came from about two months after transplant was reportedly several hundred expanded graft clones.

This clonotype was counted many times. What it recognizes is unknown. The CDR3 sequence is 13 residues long. The germline gives CDR1 SGHRS, CDR2 YFSETQ. Trimming shortened V by 3 bases and J by 8 bases, and 12 bases separated the two germline ends. Unique molecular identifiers were incorporated when the TCRbeta library was constructed. TCRdb redid the calling of the PCR reads with MiXCR, one entry per CDR3 protein. The sample lists 480,000 or so distinct CDR3 sequences; under 12% were seen once. The TCR was taken from a child younger than 10 with inherited bone marrow failure, due to receive a stem cell transplant. This chain links TRBV5-1 with TRBJ2-1; tentatively, D is TRBD2 (5 bases). The sample was PBMCs, taken before TCRalphabeta/CD19-depleted stem cell transplant. CDR3: CASSSHPEDEQFF. Here the CDR3 DNA reads TGCGCCAGCAGCTCTCACCCGGAGGATGAGCAGTTCTTC.